This T cell receptor (delta chain) was found in a study of gamma delta lymphoproliferative disorders and STAT genes. The wider study: At least 50 ng of genomic DNA went into each LymphoTrack Dx TCRG Assay library. The EuroClonality-NGS protocol was used to prepare delta libraries. The study, taken as a whole, reports: Leukemic cells skewed toward terminal effectors, unlike likely varied control T cells.

Sequencing used genomic DNA taken from PBMCs of patients and controls. TCRdb redid the clone calls on the multiplex PCR reads with CATT. The sample lists 1,700 or so delta-chain clones, less than 3% seen once, with around 13% in the top ten. Note on this clone: Its target is unknown. TCRdb's protein, taken from a much larger clone, differs from this DNA's translation at residue 11, likely owing to a read error; the protein displayed comes from the DNA.

Germline trimming cut 3 bases from V and 6 bases from J; bases unmatched to any gene: 12. CDR3 length: 15 amino acids. Germline V gives CDR1 GEAIGNYY, CDR2 EKD. The specimen sequenced was blood. The receptor comes from a human donor in good health. The genes are TRDV2 and TRDJ1, with 7 bases identical to TRDD3. The CDR3 here is CACDSWGSGTNKLIF. The CDR3 nucleotides are TGTGCCTGTGACTCCTGGGGGTCGGGGACCAATAAACTCATCTTT.